This T cell receptor (beta chain) was observed in a study of human T cells and chemical hapten exposure. Study-level points and caveats: Compared with pre-sensitization or healthy control sets, expanded TCRs clustered more.

This CDR3 contains 16 residues. The ends were cut back, 3 bases at V and 7 bases at J, with 18 bases in the middle. Germline CDR1 and CDR2: LNHDA and SQIVND (reference sequence). One entry per CDR3 protein, called by TCRdb with MiXCR from the RACE reads. The data show about 64,000 distinct CDR3 sequences, with about 10% seen just once and roughly 4.3% held by the top ten. This sample's time point: pre-sensitization, week 0. Treatment reported: therapeutic diphenylcyclopropenone sensitization with weekly scalp DPC. For this clonotype: Its cognate antigen is unknown.

Material: whole blood, obtained in connection with sensitization to the hapten diphenylcyclopropenone (DPC). This TCR derives from a woman between 35 and 50 years old with alopecia areata. Some clones in this sample may be carry-over from other donors' samples. The V call is TRBV19, the J call TRBJ2-2; no firm D call. Here the CDR3 reads CASSMPGWKPNGELFF. The CDR3 DNA is TGTGCCAGTAGTATGCCCGGGTGGAAGCCAAACGGGGAGCTGTTTTTT.